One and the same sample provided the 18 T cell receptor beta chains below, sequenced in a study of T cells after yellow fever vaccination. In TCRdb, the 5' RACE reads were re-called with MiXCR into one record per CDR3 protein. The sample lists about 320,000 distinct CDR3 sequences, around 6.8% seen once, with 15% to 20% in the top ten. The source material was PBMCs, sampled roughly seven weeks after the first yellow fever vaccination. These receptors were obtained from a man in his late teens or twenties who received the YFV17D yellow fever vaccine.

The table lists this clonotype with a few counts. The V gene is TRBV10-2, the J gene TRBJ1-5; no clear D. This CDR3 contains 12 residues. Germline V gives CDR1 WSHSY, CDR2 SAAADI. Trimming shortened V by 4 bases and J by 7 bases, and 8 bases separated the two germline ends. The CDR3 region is CASSVGTQPQHF. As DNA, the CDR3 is TGCGCCAGCAGTGTCGGTACCCAGCCCCAGCATTTT.

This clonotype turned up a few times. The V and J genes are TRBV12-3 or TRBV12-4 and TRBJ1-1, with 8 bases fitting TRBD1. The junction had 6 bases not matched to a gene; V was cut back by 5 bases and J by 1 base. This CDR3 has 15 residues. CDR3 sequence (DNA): TGTGCCAGCAGTGACGCAGGGACAGGGAACACTGAAGCTTTCTTT. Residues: CASSDAGTGNTEAFF.

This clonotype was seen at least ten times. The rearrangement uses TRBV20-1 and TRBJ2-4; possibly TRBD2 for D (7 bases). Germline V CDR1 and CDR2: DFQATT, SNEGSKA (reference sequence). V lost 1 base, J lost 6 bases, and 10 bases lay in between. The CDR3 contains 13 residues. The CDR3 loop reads CSARVGGANIQYF. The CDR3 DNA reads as TGCAGTGCTAGAGTGGGGGGGGCAAACATTCAGTACTTC.

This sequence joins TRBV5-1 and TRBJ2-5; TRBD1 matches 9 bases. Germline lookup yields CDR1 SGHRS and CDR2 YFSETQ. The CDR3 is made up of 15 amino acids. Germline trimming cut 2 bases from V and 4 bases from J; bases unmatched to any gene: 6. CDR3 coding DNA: TGCGCCAGCAGCTTCGGACAGGGGAGAGCAGAGACCCAGTACTTC. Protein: CASSFGQGRAETQYF.

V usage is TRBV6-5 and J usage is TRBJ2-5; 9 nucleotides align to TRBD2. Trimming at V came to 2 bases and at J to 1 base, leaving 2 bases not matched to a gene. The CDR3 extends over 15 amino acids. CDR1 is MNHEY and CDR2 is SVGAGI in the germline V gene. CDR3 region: CASSYKRGVQETQYF. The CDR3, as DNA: TGTGCCAGCAGTTACAAGCGGGGGGTCCAAGAGACCCAGTACTTC.

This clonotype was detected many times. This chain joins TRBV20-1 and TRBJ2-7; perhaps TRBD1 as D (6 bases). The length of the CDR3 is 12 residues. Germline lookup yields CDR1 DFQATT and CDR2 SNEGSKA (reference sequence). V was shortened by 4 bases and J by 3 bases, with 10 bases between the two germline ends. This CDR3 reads CSATVQGYEQYV. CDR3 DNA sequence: TGCAGTGCTACGGTACAGGGCTACGAGCAGTACGTC.

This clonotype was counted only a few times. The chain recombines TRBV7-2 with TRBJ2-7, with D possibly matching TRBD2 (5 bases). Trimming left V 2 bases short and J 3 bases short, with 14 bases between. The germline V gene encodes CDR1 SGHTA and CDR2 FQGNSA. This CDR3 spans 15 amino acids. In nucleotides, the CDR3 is TGTGCCAGCAGCTTATATCGCGGAGGCTTCTACGAGCAGTACTTC. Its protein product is CASSLYRGGFYEQYF.

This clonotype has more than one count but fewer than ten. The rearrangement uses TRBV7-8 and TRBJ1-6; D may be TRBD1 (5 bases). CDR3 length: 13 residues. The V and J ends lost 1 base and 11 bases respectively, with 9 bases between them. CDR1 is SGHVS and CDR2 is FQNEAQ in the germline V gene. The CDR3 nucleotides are TGTGCCAGCAGCTTAGGACAGACAACACCCCTCCACTTT. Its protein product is CASSLGQTTPLHF.

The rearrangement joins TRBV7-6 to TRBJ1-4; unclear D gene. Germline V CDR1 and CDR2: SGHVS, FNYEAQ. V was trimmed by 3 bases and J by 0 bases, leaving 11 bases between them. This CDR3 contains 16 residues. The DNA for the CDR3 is TGTGCCAGCAGCTTTCTGACGACGGCAACTAATGAAAAACTGTTTTTT. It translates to CASSFLTTATNEKLFF. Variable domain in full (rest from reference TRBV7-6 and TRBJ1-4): GAGVSQSPRYKVTKRGQDVALRCDPISGHVSLYWYRQALGQGPEFLTYFNYEAQQDKSGLPNDRFSAERPEGSISTLTIQRTEQRDSAMYRCASSFLTTATNEKLFFGSGTQLSVL.

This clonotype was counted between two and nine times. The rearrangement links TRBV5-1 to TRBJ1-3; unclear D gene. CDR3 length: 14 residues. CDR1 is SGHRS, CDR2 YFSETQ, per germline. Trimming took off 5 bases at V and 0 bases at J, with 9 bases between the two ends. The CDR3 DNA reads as TGCGCCAGCAGTCCGGGCGACTCTGGAAACACCATATATTTT. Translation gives CASSPGDSGNTIYF.

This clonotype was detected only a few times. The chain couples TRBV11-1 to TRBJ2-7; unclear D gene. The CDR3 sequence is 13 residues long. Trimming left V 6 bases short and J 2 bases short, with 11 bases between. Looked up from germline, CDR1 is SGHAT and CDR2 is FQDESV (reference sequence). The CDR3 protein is CASSPALTYEQYF. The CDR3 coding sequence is TGTGCCAGCAGTCCTGCCCTAACCTACGAGCAGTACTTC.

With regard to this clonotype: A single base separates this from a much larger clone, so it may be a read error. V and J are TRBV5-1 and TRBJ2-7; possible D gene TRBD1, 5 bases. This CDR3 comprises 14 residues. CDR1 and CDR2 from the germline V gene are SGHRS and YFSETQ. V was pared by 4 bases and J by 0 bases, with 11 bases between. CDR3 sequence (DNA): TGCGCCAGCAGCCGGACAAGGGGCTCCTACGAGCAGTACTTC. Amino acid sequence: CASSRTRGSYEQYF.

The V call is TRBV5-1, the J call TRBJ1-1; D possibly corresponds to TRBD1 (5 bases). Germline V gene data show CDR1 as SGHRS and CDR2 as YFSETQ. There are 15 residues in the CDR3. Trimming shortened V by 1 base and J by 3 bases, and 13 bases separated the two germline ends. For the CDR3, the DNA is TGCGCCAGCAGCTTGATGGGCGACAGAGACACTGAAGCTTTCTTT. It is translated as CASSLMGDRDTEAFF.

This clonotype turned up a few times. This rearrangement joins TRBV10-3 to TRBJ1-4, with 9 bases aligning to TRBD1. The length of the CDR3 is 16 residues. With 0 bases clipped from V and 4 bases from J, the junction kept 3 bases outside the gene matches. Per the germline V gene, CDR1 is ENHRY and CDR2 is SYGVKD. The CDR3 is CAISESGDRDNEKLFF. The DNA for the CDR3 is TGTGCCATCAGTGAGTCGGGGGACAGGGATAATGAAAAACTGTTTTTT.

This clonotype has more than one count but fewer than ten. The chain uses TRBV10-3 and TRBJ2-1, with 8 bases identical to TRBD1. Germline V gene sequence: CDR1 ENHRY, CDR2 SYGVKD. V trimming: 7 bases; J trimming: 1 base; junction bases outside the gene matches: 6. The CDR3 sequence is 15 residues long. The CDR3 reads CAITGQGGSYNEQFF. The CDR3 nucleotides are TGTGCCATCACCGGACAGGGCGGGTCCTACAATGAGCAGTTCTTC.

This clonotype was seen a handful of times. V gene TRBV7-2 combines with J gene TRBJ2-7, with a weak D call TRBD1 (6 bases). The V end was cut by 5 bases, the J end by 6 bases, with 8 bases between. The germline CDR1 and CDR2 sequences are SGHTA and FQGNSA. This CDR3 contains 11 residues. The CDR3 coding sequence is TGTGCCAGCAGCGACAGGCCCGAGCAGTACGTC. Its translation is CASSDRPEQYV.

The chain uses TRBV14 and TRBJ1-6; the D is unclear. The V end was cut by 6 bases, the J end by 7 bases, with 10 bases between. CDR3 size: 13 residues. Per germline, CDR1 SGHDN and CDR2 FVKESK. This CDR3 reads CASSRLRNSPLHF. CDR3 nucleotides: TGTGCCAGCAGTCGGCTCCGGAATTCACCCCTCCACTTT.

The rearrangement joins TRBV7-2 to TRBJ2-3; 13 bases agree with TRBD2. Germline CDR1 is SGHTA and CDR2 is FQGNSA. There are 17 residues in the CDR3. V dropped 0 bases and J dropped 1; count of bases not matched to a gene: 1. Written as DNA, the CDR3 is TGTGCCAGCAGCTTAGCACTAGCGGGGGGGGGCACAGATACGCAGTATTTT. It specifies CASSLALAGGGTDTQYF.